The TCR beta chain described here comes from a study of long-term antiretroviral therapy in people with HIV. They ran version v3.0 of the immunoSEQ assay at survey level. Repertoires were generated with immunoSEQ multiplex PCR, while TCRdb's copy carries only in-frame clones and drops some. The sample carries 20,000 to 25,000 clones, over 85% recorded once. Losses at the gene ends were 5 bases for V and 6 bases for J; bases not matched to a gene: 11. The CDR3 consists of 15 residues. The germline CDR1 and CDR2 sequences are SGHKS and YYEKEE (reference sequence). Specimen: unsorted PBMCs, collected around 5.2 years after starting antiretroviral therapy. This receptor was identified in a woman between 45 and 60 years old with HIV. This chain links TRBV5-5 with TRBJ2-3, with 8 bases identical to TRBD2. The CDR3 is CASSYSGSWLDTQYF. CDR3 sequence (DNA): TGTGCCAGCAGTTACAGCGGGAGTTGGTTGGATACGCAGTATTTT.